The entry below describes one TCR beta chain. The antigen remains undetermined. The V and J ends lost 2 bases and 4 bases respectively, with 17 bases between them. There are 16 residues in the CDR3. CDR1 and CDR2 from the germline V gene are MNHGY and SAAAGT. This entry belongs to a study of T cells in localized non-small cell lung cancer. Generated by immunoSEQ multiplex PCR, the TCRdb table keeps only in-frame clones and is missing some. The sample yields more than 2,500 clones, around a third seen once. Study-wide findings and caveats: Paired adjacent lung recovered a median around 62 of the top 100 tumor clones.

The source was normal lung tissue next to the tumor, collected before any cancer treatment. This receptor was identified in a male donor at least 60 years old with stage I squamous cell lung carcinoma. The chain combines TRBV6-8 with TRBJ2-5, with D possibly being TRBD2 (6 bases). The CDR3: CASSYRRGTAGETQYF. The DNA of the CDR3 is TGTGCCAGCAGTTACCGGAGGGGAACAGCGGGAGAGACCCAGTACTTC.